This paragraph covers one T cell receptor (beta chain) sequence. Antigen: not known. V was pared by 6 bases and J by 6 bases, with 15 bases between. The CDR3 is made up of 14 amino acids. Germline V gene lookup returns CDR1 MNHEY and CDR2 SVGAGI. The entry originates in a study of cytomegalovirus exposure and HLA in healthy donors. For the study at large: A data release that came early held some 79 million unique TCRs from HLA-typed donors. Study-wide results and caveats: The authors judged a highly shared variant cluster likely a sequencing artifact. A later analysis associated 15,000 or so TCR beta sequences with HLA alleles at a 0.05 false discovery rate.

Amplification used 60 Vbeta primers and 13 Jbeta primers. Here immunoSEQ multiplex PCR was the method, and the copy in TCRdb shows in-frame clones only, minus some. The sample spans about 190,000 clones; the ten largest clones claim about 6%. This TCR was recovered from a man aged 25 to 40 in good health and CMV-seronegative. The chain has TRBV6-5 and TRBJ2-1, with a tentative D call TRBD2 (6 bases). Sequencing was carried out using PBMCs. The CDR3 DNA sequence: TGTGCCAGCAGGCAAACTAGCTATTCCAATGAGCAGTTCTTC. Translation: CASRQTSYSNEQFF.